This T cell receptor beta chain was captured by sequencing in a study of cytomegalovirus exposure and HLA in healthy donors. Overall study: Earlier findings included some 120 million unique TCR beta sequences obtained from about 180 million T cells. General study findings and limits: Data from an earlier analysis indicated that most TCR beta V segments were productive either about 87% or about 30% of the time. Specificity of a few CMV-associated chains for CMV antigens was verified in vitro.

The study ran its PCR with 60 Vbeta and 13 Jbeta primers. Repertoires were generated with immunoSEQ multiplex PCR, while TCRdb's copy carries only in-frame clones and drops some. This table has about 190,000 clones, 80% to 85% appearing once. The CDR3 runs to 13 residues. V dropped 6 bases and J dropped 7 bases, with 16 bases sitting between them. Germline CDR1 is SEHNR and CDR2 is FQNEAQ (reference sequence). In the case of this clone: Its target is not known.

This rearrangement joins TRBV7-9 to TRBJ2-7; no clear D. Sequenced input: PBMCs. The source is a woman aged 18-29 years in good health and CMV-seronegative. The CDR3 region has the DNA TGTGCCAGCAGTATAATGGGCGCGTCTGAGCAGTACGTC. It translates to CASSIMGASEQYV.